The 29 T cell receptor beta chains below all came from one sample that was sequenced in a study of long-term antiretroviral therapy in people with HIV. Survey-level immunoSEQ v3.0 assays were run. Libraries were prepared by immunoSEQ multiplex PCR; TCRdb keeps only in-frame clonotypes and omits some of them. The table lists under 25,000 clones, about 89% of them singletons. The starting material was unsorted PBMCs, obtained 0.5 years after starting antiretroviral therapy. These receptors came from a man aged 35-49 years with HIV.

Written as DNA, the CDR3 is TGTGCCACCTACCCCGGGACAGCCTCCTACGAGCAGTACTTC. Amino acids: CATYPGTASYEQYF. The chain couples TRBV28 to TRBJ2-7, with TRBD1 identical over 7 bases. Looked up from germline, CDR1 is MDHEN and CDR2 is SYDVKM. The V segment lost 10 bases and the J segment 0 bases; nucleotides outside the gene matches: 9. This CDR3 has 14 amino acids.

This clone was seen only once. The V call is TRBV18, the J call TRBJ2-1; D call uncertain. V was clipped by 2 bases and J by 0 bases, with 11 bases between them. CDR1 KGHSH and CDR2 LQKENI come from the germline V gene. The CDR3 contains 16 residues. The CDR3 bases are TGTGCCAGCTCACCAAGGCTCCCTCTCTCCTACAATGAGCAGTTCTTC. Translated, it gives CASSPRLPLSYNEQFF. The full variable domain, its missing parts supplied by reference TRBV18 and TRBJ2-1, is NAGVMQNPRHLVRRRGQEARLRCSPMKGHSHVYWYRQLPEEGLKFMVYLQKENIIDESGMPKERFSAEFPKEGPSILRIQQVVRGDSAAYFCASSPRLPLSYNEQFFGPGTRLTVL.

The sample holds one count of this clone. The gene calls are TRBV28 and TRBJ2-3; 10 bases are a match to TRBD1. The CDR3 spans 15 residues. Losses at the gene ends were 3 bases for V and 2 bases for J; bases not matched to a gene: 2. From germline, CDR1 is MDHEN and CDR2 SYDVKM. CDR3 sequence reads: CASSFGTGATDTQYF. In DNA, the CDR3 is TGTGCCAGCAGTTTTGGGACAGGGGCCACAGATACGCAGTATTTT. The full variable domain, completed using reference TRBV28 and TRBJ2-3, is DVKVTQSSRYLVKRTGEKVFLECVQDMDHENMFWYRQDPGLGLRLIYFSYDVKMKEKGDIPEGYSVSREKKERFSLILESASTNQTSMYLCASSFGTGATDTQYFGPGTRLTVL.

This clone was detected once. The J gene is TRBJ2-1, the V gene TRBV4-3; 9 bases agree with TRBD2. The CDR3 runs 16 residues. After removal of 0 bases from V and 4 bases from J, the junction contained 4 bases not matched to a gene. CDR1 is LGHNA, CDR2 YSLEER, per germline. The DNA for the CDR3 is TGCGCCAGCAGCCAAGATGGTAGCGGGAGTTACAATGAGCAGTTCTTC. The encoded protein is CASSQDGSGSYNEQFF.

This chain links TRBV5-6 with TRBJ2-3; D perhaps matches TRBD2 (7 bases). The V and J ends lost 3 bases and 0 bases respectively, with 8 bases between them. This CDR3 comprises 14 residues. Germline-derived CDR1 and CDR2 are SGHDT and YYEEEE. Written as DNA, the CDR3 is TGTGCCAGCAGCTGGGGGGGCAGCACAGATACGCAGTATTTT. Translating gives CASSWGGSTDTQYF. Full variable domain (rest looked up from reference TRBV5-6 and TRBJ2-3): DAGVTQSPTHLIKTRGQQVTLRCSPKSGHDTVSWYQQALGQGPQFIFQYYEEEERQRGNFPDRFSGHQFPNYSSELNVNALLLGDSALYLCASSWGGSTDTQYFGPGTRLTVL.

V usage is TRBV4-3 and J usage is TRBJ2-2; 7 bases are a match to TRBD2. CDR1 LGHNA and CDR2 YSLEER come from the germline V gene. The CDR3 spans 16 residues. V was clipped by 0 bases and J by 7 bases; unmatched bases: 8. The DNA for the CDR3 is TGCGCCAGCAGCCAAGATGGGGGGGGTTACGGCGGGGAGCTGTTTTTT. It yields the protein CASSQDGGGYGGELFF.

The J gene is TRBJ2-7, the V gene TRBV20-1; D remains ambiguous. Trimming left V 1 base short and J 4 bases short, with 5 bases between. This CDR3 is 11 amino acids long. Germline CDR1 and CDR2: DFQATT and SNEGSKA (reference sequence). The CDR3, as DNA: TGCAGTGCTAGAGGGGGTTACGAGCAGTACTTC. Amino acids: CSARGGYEQYF.

Of note for this clone: One end of the junction is discordant with germline, which a read error may explain. The chain combines TRBV5-1 with TRBJ2-7; TRBD1 aligns across 8 bases. The CDR3 totals 12 residues. Germline CDR1 SGHRS, CDR2 YFSETQ. The CDR3 loop reads CASSLRQGPLDF. DNA of the CDR3: TGCGCCAGCAGCTTGAGACAGGGGCCCTTGGACTTC. Supplemented by reference TRBV5-1 and TRBJ2-7, the full variable domain reads KAGVTQTPRYLIKTRGQQVTLSCSPISGHRSVSWYQQTPGQGLQFLFEYFSETQRNKGNFPGRFSGRQFSNSRSEMNVSTLELGDSALYLCASSLRQGPLDFGPGTRLTVT.

This clone was recorded a few times. The rearrangement joins TRBV7-9 to TRBJ2-1; TRBD2 aligns across 8 bases. Per germline, CDR1 SEHNR and CDR2 FQNEAQ (reference sequence). V lost 8 bases to trimming and J lost 0 bases; unmatched junction nucleotides: 3. The CDR3 has 14 residues. The CDR3 bases are TGTGCCAGCCATAGCGGGAACTCCTACAATGAGCAGTTCTTC. Translation gives CASHSGNSYNEQFF.

The gene calls are TRBV19 and TRBJ2-1; 8 bases are shared with TRBD1. CDR3 length: 15 amino acids. The germline V gene has CDR1 LNHDA and CDR2 SQIVND (reference sequence). V shed 5 bases, J shed 0 bases, and the junction held 3 bases outside the gene matches. CDR3 amino acids: CASSRQGSSYNEQFF. CDR3 nucleotides: TGTGCCAGTAGTCGACAGGGGAGCTCCTACAATGAGCAGTTCTTC.

V and J are TRBV5-1 and TRBJ2-3; no clear D gene. The CDR3 has 15 residues. From germline, CDR1 is SGHRS and CDR2 YFSETQ. Between the trimmed V and J ends, which lost 7 bases and 4 bases, there was a span of 19 bases. The CDR3 coding sequence is TGCGCCAGCTTCTCTGGGCTTAGGGCCCCAGATACGCAGTATTTT. Its translation is CASFSGLRAPDTQYF.

This clone was found a few times. The chain couples TRBV2 to TRBJ2-2, with D hard to call. Per germline, CDR1 SNHLY and CDR2 FYNNEI. Trimming removed 6 bases at V and 4 bases at J, with 21 bases between. The CDR3 spans 17 residues. The CDR3 region is CASRGLKGAPSTGELFF. The CDR3 nucleotides are TGTGCCAGCAGGGGGTTAAAGGGCGCGCCCTCCACCGGGGAGCTGTTTTTT.

The genes are TRBV19 and TRBJ2-1, with D hard to call. Looked up from germline, CDR1 is LNHDA and CDR2 is SQIVND (reference sequence). The CDR3 totals 12 residues. V shed 3 bases and J shed 7 bases, with 7 bases lying between them. CDR3 sequence (DNA): TGTGCCAGTAGTATCCCCGGGAATGAGCAGTTCTTC. This sequence encodes CASSIPGNEQFF. The full variable domain, with the rest looked up from reference TRBV19 and TRBJ2-1, is DGGITQSPKYLFRKEGQNVTLSCEQNLNHDAMYWYRQDPGQGLRLIYYSQIVNDFQKGDIAEGYSVSREKKESFPLTVTSAQKNPTAFYLCASSIPGNEQFFGPGTRLTVL.

The rearrangement joins TRBV27 to TRBJ2-7; D possibly uses TRBD1 or TRBD2 (5 bases each). V was trimmed by 6 bases and J by 0 bases, leaving 12 bases between them. Germline loops: CDR1 MNHEY, CDR2 SMNVEV (reference sequence). This CDR3 is built from 14 residues. The CDR3 protein is CASSRDVSSYEQYF. The DNA of the CDR3 is TGTGCCAGCAGCCGGGACGTCAGCTCCTACGAGCAGTACTTC.

The rearrangement links TRBV5-1 to TRBJ2-2; possibly TRBD1 or TRBD2 for D (5 bases each). The CDR3 has 19 amino acids. In germline, CDR1 is SGHRS, CDR2 YFSETQ. Trimming cost V 0 bases and J 1 base, with 19 bases left between them. The CDR3 sequence: CASSLARVVRDQNTGELFF. DNA of the CDR3: TGCGCCAGCAGCTTGGCCAGAGTGGTCAGGGACCAGAACACCGGGGAGCTGTTTTTT.

The gene calls are TRBV19 and TRBJ1-5; 8 positions agree with TRBD1. V lost 2 bases and J lost 3; bases outside the gene matches: 3. From germline, CDR1 is LNHDA and CDR2 SQIVND (reference sequence). CDR3 size: 15 residues. CDR3 bases: TGTGCCAGTAGTATAACGGGACAGGACAATCAGCCCCAGCATTTT. Translation: CASSITGQDNQPQHF.

This chain joins TRBV28 and TRBJ2-1; 7 bases agree with TRBD2. This CDR3 has 16 amino acids. From germline, CDR1 is MDHEN and CDR2 SYDVKM. V dropped 5 bases and J dropped 0; count of bases not matched to a gene: 7. The CDR3 here is CASSPRGGSSYNEQFF. The CDR3 coding sequence is TGTGCCAGCAGTCCCCGCGGGGGTAGCTCCTACAATGAGCAGTTCTTC.

The rearrangement links TRBV29-1 to TRBJ2-3, with D unclear. Germline values: CDR1 SQVTM, CDR2 ANQGSEA. The CDR3 is 14 amino acids. V lost 0 bases and J 6 bases, leaving 13 bases between the germline ends. The CDR3 loop is CSVEDRAPRDTQYF. Here the CDR3 DNA reads TGCAGCGTTGAAGATCGGGCCCCAAGGGATACGCAGTATTTT.

The V gene is TRBV7-9, the J gene TRBJ2-5; D not certain. Gene TRBJ2-7 matches the end of the DNA better, so the J call may be wrong. The CDR3 has 10 amino acids. Germline V CDR1 and CDR2: SEHNR, FQNEAQ (reference sequence). CDR3 DNA sequence: TGTGCCAGCGGATCCTACGAGCAGTACTTC. It yields the protein CASGSYEQYF.

The chain recombines TRBV18 with TRBJ2-7; no clear D gene. Trimming took 3 bases from V and 6 from J, leaving 15 bases between them. CDR1 KGHSH and CDR2 LQKENI come from the germline V gene. The CDR3 has 14 amino acids. The CDR3 loop is CASSPMERLGEQYF. The CDR3 nucleotides read TGTGCCAGCTCACCCATGGAAAGGCTCGGCGAGCAGTACTTC.

This sequence joins TRBV4-2 and TRBJ1-1; D is possibly TRBD1 (5 bases). Germline-derived CDR1 and CDR2 are LGHNA and YNFKEQ. The CDR3 totals 14 residues. Deletions cut 3 bases from V and 1 base from J, with 9 bases between. The CDR3, as DNA: TGTGCCAGCAGCCAGTATACAGGGAACACTGAAGCTTTCTTT. As protein: CASSQYTGNTEAFF.

The rearrangement uses TRBV25-1 and TRBJ2-7, with D maybe TRBD2 (5 bases). This CDR3 region has 15 residues. Trimming took 3 bases from V and 5 from J, leaving 17 bases between them. Germline lookup yields CDR1 MGHDK and CDR2 SYGVNS. The chain's CDR3 is CASSEAGFSDDEQYF. CDR3 DNA sequence: TGTGCCAGCAGTGAGGCGGGCTTTTCGGACGACGAGCAGTACTTC.

The J gene is TRBJ1-2, the V gene TRBV28, with D tentatively TRBD1 (5 bases). This CDR3 region has 16 residues. CDR1 MDHEN and CDR2 SYDVKM come from the germline V gene. V gave up 2 bases and J gave up 1 base, with 14 bases separating them. CDR3 in DNA: TGTGCCAGCAGTTTAGGGGGAGAGGGGCTTAACTATGGCTACACCTTC. Encoded protein: CASSLGGEGLNYGYTF.

This clone has a single count. This chain uses TRBV29-1 with TRBJ1-5; no clear D. Germline CDR1 SQVTM, CDR2 ANQGSEA. The CDR3 contains 12 residues. With 7 bases removed from V and 0 bases from J, the gap between germline ends came to 7 bases. The DNA of the CDR3 is TGCAGCGCACCTTATAGCAATCAGCCCCAGCATTTT. Its translation: CSAPYSNQPQHF.

This rearrangement joins TRBV4-1 to TRBJ2-7; D call uncertain. The CDR3 has 13 residues. V lost 1 base and J lost 2, with 6 bases in between. CDR1 and CDR2 (germline): MGHRA, YSYEKL. CDR3 in DNA: TGCGCCAGCAGCCAAGGAACAACCTACGAGCAGTACTTC. It translates to CASSQGTTYEQYF.

This chain joins TRBV14 and TRBJ1-1, with D uncertain. Trimming took off 0 bases at V and 11 bases at J, with 10 bases between the two ends. Looked up from germline, CDR1 is SGHDN and CDR2 is FVKESK. CDR3 size: 12 residues. As DNA, the CDR3 is TGTGCCAGCAGCCAAGATGTGGGTCGGGCTTTCTTT. Residues: CASSQDVGRAFF.

This clone was found once. V and J are TRBV7-2 and TRBJ2-7, with D perhaps matching TRBD1 (6 bases). In germline, CDR1 is SGHTA, CDR2 FQGNSA. The V end was cut by 2 bases, the J end by 2 bases, with 10 bases between. The CDR3 length is 14 residues. DNA of the CDR3: TGTGCCAGCAGCTTACTACAGGGCCCCTACGAGCAGTACTTC. This codes for CASSLLQGPYEQYF.

V and J are TRBV11-1 and TRBJ2-1; D may correspond to TRBD1 or TRBD2 (5 bases each). Germline V gene sequence: CDR1 SGHAT, CDR2 FQDESV (reference sequence). The CDR3 runs 11 residues. Between the trimmed V and J ends, which lost 3 bases and 15 bases, there was a span of 12 bases. This chain's CDR3 is CASSLGTGRFF. DNA of the CDR3: TGTGCCAGCAGCTTGGGGACGGGGCGGTTCTTC.

The chain couples TRBV29-1 to TRBJ2-1; D is perhaps TRBD1 (6 bases). The CDR3 is 15 residues long. V lost 2 bases and J lost 0, with 11 bases in between. Germline CDR1 SQVTM, CDR2 ANQGSEA. In DNA form, the CDR3 reads TGCAGCGTTGAAAGGCGACAGGACTCCTACAATGAGCAGTTCTTC. Translating gives CSVERRQDSYNEQFF.